The 8 T cell receptor beta chains reported below all come from one sample, sequenced in a study of response to subunit inactivated influenza vaccine. One entry per CDR3 protein, called by TCRdb with MiXCR from the RT-PCR reads. This sample carries about 570,000 distinct CDR3 sequences, about 11% of them seen once, and the ten largest clones take roughly a tenth. The material was PBMCs from blood, obtained on the day of vaccination. Receptors were obtained from a man aged 45-65 years who received an inactivated influenza vaccine.

This clonotype came up a few times. The chain combines TRBV5-6 with TRBJ2-7; 10 nucleotides line up with TRBD1. CDR1 is SGHDT, CDR2 YYEEEE, per germline. The trim removed 3 bases at V and 4 bases at J, leaving 4 bases unmatched. CDR3 length: 14 amino acids. CDR3 loop: CASSWGQGRYEQYF. CDR3 nucleotides: TGTGCCAGCAGCTGGGGACAGGGGAGATACGAGCAGTACTTC.

This chain joins TRBV5-6 and TRBJ2-2; no clear D. Germline V CDR1 and CDR2: SGHDT, YYEEEE. Trimming left V 4 bases short and J 6 bases short, with 16 bases between. The CDR3 has 15 amino acids. CDR3 in DNA: TGTGCCAGCAGCCCTGAGGCGGCTTACTCCGGGGAGCTGTTTTTT. Protein product: CASSPEAAYSGELFF.

The chain has TRBV9 and TRBJ2-7, with D perhaps matching TRBD1 (8 bases). V was pared by 2 bases and J by 0 bases, with 18 bases between. Germline V lookup: CDR1 SGDLS, CDR2 YYNGEE. This CDR3 has 17 residues. The CDR3 here is CASSVGQGLTSSYEQYF. CDR3 coding DNA: TGTGCCAGCAGCGTTGGACAGGGACTAACTAGCTCCTACGAGCAGTACTTC. Based on the CDR3 plus reference TRBV9 and TRBJ2-7, the full variable domain is DSGVTQTPKHLITATGQRVTLRCSPRSGDLSVYWYQQSLDQGLQFLIQYYNGEERAKGNILERFSAQQFPDLHSELNLSSLELGDSALYFCASSVGQGLTSSYEQYFGPGTRLTVT.

V and J are TRBV7-2 and TRBJ2-3; D may be TRBD2 (5 bases). This CDR3 is built from 16 residues. The V gene lost 5 bases and the J gene lost 0 bases, with 15 bases spanning the gap. Germline V gene sequence: CDR1 SGHTA, CDR2 FQGNSA. The chain's CDR3 is CASSETGFFSTDTQYF. The CDR3 coding sequence is TGTGCCAGCAGCGAGACGGGGTTTTTCAGCACAGATACGCAGTATTTT.

This clonotype was counted between two and nine times. This chain joins TRBV6-6 and TRBJ2-1; D not resolved. The length of the CDR3 is 12 residues. V was trimmed by 0 bases and J by 6 bases, leaving 3 bases between them. Germline CDR1 MNHNY, CDR2 SVGAGI (reference sequence). The CDR3 coding sequence is TGTGCCAGCAGTTACTCGACCAATGAGCAGTTCTTC. Residues: CASSYSTNEQFF.

The rearrangement links TRBV7-9 to TRBJ2-3; D remains unclear. V was pared by 5 bases and J by 6 bases, with 18 bases between. Germline V lookup: CDR1 SEHNR, CDR2 FQNEAQ (reference sequence). CDR3 length: 15 residues. DNA for the CDR3: TGTGCCAGCAGCATAAGGACGGATCCCAGGGATACGCAGTATTTT. Translation: CASSIRTDPRDTQYF.

This clonotype came up a few times. This chain uses TRBV28 with TRBJ2-2; 10 bases align to TRBD2. This CDR3 has 15 residues. V lost 7 bases to trimming and J lost 7 bases; unmatched junction nucleotides: 9. Germline lookup yields CDR1 MDHEN and CDR2 SYDVKM. CDR3 region: CASIPSSGGVGELFF. CDR3 DNA: TGTGCCAGCATCCCCTCAAGCGGGGGGGTCGGGGAGCTGTTTTTT.

The chain carries TRBV7-9 and TRBJ2-1; maybe TRBD1 (6 bases). Trimming took 9 bases from V and 5 from J, leaving 17 bases between them. Germline V gene data show CDR1 as SEHNR and CDR2 as FQNEAQ (reference sequence). The CDR3 totals 14 residues. CDR3 sequence (DNA): TGTGCCAGTCGGTTGGGGGCGAGAAACAATGAGCAGTTCTTC. Residues: CASRLGARNNEQFF.